What follows is one T cell receptor (beta chain) and its context. These data come from a study of blood T cell repertoires in COVID-19. The overall study: The cDNA or gDNA used as material had been derived from T cells, B-cell-depleted T cells, or PBMCs.

Germline lookup yields CDR1 MDHEN and CDR2 SYDVKM. Trimming shortened V by 6 bases and J by 4 bases, and 9 bases separated the two germline ends. The CDR3 spans 12 residues. Original data processing: Amplification from reference gene primers served as the basis for estimated nucleated cell counts. Some clones are missing from TCRdb's copy, which holds only in-frame ones; the method was immunoSEQ multiplex PCR. V and J calls and clone size come straight from that table; D and trimming were deduced from the DNA. The sample holds about 170,000 clones, 70% to 90% seen once. The specimen was peripheral blood. V usage is TRBV28 and J usage is TRBJ1-1; D remains ambiguous. The TCR originated in an elderly woman with COVID-19, enrolled during active disease. The CDR3, as DNA: TGTGCCAGCAGGTCACTCTCCACTGAAGCTTTCTTT. Encoded protein: CASRSLSTEAFF.